This is a list of T cell receptor beta chains from one sample in a study of blood T cell repertoires in COVID-19. Sequencing was performed with immunoSEQ multiplex PCR; in TCRdb, only in-frame clones are kept and a portion is missing. The repertoire holds 250,000 to 350,000 clones, with approximately 83% as singletons. Input material: PBMCs or T cells enriched from blood (not recorded which). These receptor sequences come from a woman in her twenties or thirties who had recovered from COVID-19. The CDR3 runs from the conserved cysteine through the conserved F or W. The order of the fields is J gene, CDR3 length, V gene, clone size, D gene, CDR3 DNA, CDR3 protein. A D gene is named only where the DNA matches it firmly. Clone size is given for some rows only: seen once, a few or many times, or a class if the clone is expanded.

j_call: TRBJ1-2
cdr3_length: 13
v_call: TRBV14
clone_size: .
d_call: .
cdr3_nt: TGTGCCAGCAGCCAAGGACAGGTCTATGGCTACACCTTC
cdr3_aa: CASSQGQVYGYTF

j_call: TRBJ1-1
cdr3_length: 15
v_call: TRBV5-5
clone_size: .
d_call: TRBD1
cdr3_nt: TGTGCCAGCAGCTCTGGCAGGGGGATTAACACTGAAGCTTTCTTT
cdr3_aa: CASSSGRGINTEAFF

j_call: TRBJ2-5
cdr3_length: 15
v_call: TRBV7-6
clone_size: .
d_call: .
cdr3_nt: TGTGCCAGCAGCTTATGGGCAGGGGGGCAAGAGACCCAGTACTTC
cdr3_aa: CASSLWAGGQETQYF

j_call: TRBJ1-1
cdr3_length: 13
v_call: TRBV2
clone_size: .
d_call: TRBD1
cdr3_nt: TGTGCCAGCAGGGGACAGGGACCGTTTGAAGCTTTCTTT
cdr3_aa: CASRGQGPFEAFF

j_call: TRBJ1-1
cdr3_length: 17
v_call: TRBV5-1
clone_size: .
d_call: TRBD1
cdr3_nt: TGCGCCAGCAGCGTAGAGGGACAGGGAATGTCGAACACTGAAGCTTTCTTT
cdr3_aa: CASSVEGQGMSNTEAFF

j_call: TRBJ1-3
cdr3_length: 15
v_call: TRBV5-1
clone_size: .
d_call: .
cdr3_nt: TGCGCCAGCAGAGAGCAGGTTCTCTCTGGAAACACCATATATTTT
cdr3_aa: CASREQVLSGNTIYF

j_call: TRBJ1-5
cdr3_length: 14
v_call: TRBV19
clone_size: .
d_call: .
cdr3_nt: TGTGCCAGTAGTTACCGATCGGGTAAGCAGCCCCAGCATTTT
cdr3_aa: CASSYRSGKQPQHF

j_call: TRBJ2-1
cdr3_length: 13
v_call: TRBV12-3/TRBV12-4
clone_size: .
d_call: .
cdr3_nt: TGTGCCAGCAGTTTAAGTGAGGGGGGGGTGCAGTTCTTC
cdr3_aa: CASSLSEGGVQFF

j_call: TRBJ1-1
cdr3_length: 13
v_call: TRBV6-5
clone_size: .
d_call: TRBD1
cdr3_nt: TGTGCCAGCAGCATACCGGGACAGCCCGCTTCTTTCTTT
cdr3_aa: CASSIPGQPASFF

j_call: TRBJ2-1
cdr3_length: 15
v_call: TRBV29-1
clone_size: once
d_call: TRBD2
cdr3_nt: TGCAGCGTTGAGGTATTAGCGGGGGGGCTTAATGAGCAGTTCTTC
cdr3_aa: CSVEVLAGGLNEQFF

j_call: TRBJ2-5
cdr3_length: 13
v_call: TRBV7-8
clone_size: .
d_call: .
cdr3_nt: TGTGCCAGCAGCCGTGGAGGACAAGAGACCCAGTACTTC
cdr3_aa: CASSRGGQETQYF

j_call: TRBJ1-5
cdr3_length: 13
v_call: TRBV18
clone_size: .
d_call: .
cdr3_nt: TGTGCCAGCTCACCCGGGAGGGATCAGCCCCAGCATTTT
cdr3_aa: CASSPGRDQPQHF

j_call: TRBJ2-7
cdr3_length: 15
v_call: TRBV27
clone_size: .
d_call: TRBD1
cdr3_nt: TGTGCCAGCCGATTCCCGGGACAGGGGACCTACGAGCAGTACTTC
cdr3_aa: CASRFPGQGTYEQYF

j_call: TRBJ2-7
cdr3_length: 15
v_call: TRBV28
clone_size: .
d_call: .
cdr3_nt: TGTGCCAGCAGTTCCAGAGGGACTGCCTCCTACGAGCAGTACTTC
cdr3_aa: CASSSRGTASYEQYF

j_call: TRBJ2-7
cdr3_length: 12
v_call: TRBV27
clone_size: once
d_call: .
cdr3_nt: TGTGCCAGCAGTCCTTTGGGGGGCGAGCAGTACTTC
cdr3_aa: CASSPLGGEQYF

j_call: TRBJ2-2
cdr3_length: 20
v_call: TRBV28
clone_size: once
d_call: TRBD1
cdr3_nt: TGTGCCAGCAGTTTACGACAGGGTCGTCGTCAGAGCGCGAACACCGGGGAGCTGTTTTTT
cdr3_aa: CASSLRQGRRQSANTGELFF